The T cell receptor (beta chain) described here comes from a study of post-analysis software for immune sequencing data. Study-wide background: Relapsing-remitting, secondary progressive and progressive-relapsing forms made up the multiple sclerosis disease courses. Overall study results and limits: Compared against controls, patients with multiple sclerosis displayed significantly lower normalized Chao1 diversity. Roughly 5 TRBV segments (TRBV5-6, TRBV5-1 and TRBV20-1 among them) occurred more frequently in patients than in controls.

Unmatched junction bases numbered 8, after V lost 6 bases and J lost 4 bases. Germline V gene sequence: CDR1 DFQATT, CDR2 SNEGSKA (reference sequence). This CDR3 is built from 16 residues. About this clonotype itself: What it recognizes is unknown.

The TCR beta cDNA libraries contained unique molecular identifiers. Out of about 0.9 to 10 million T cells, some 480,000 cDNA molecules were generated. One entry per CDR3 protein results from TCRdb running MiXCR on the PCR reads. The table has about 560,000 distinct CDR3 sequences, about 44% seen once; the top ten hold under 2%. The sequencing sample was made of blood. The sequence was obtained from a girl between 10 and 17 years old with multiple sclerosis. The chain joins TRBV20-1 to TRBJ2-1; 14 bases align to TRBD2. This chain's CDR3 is CSANPGLAGAYNEQFF. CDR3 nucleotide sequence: TGCAGTGCCAACCCGGGACTAGCGGGGGCGTACAATGAGCAGTTCTTC.